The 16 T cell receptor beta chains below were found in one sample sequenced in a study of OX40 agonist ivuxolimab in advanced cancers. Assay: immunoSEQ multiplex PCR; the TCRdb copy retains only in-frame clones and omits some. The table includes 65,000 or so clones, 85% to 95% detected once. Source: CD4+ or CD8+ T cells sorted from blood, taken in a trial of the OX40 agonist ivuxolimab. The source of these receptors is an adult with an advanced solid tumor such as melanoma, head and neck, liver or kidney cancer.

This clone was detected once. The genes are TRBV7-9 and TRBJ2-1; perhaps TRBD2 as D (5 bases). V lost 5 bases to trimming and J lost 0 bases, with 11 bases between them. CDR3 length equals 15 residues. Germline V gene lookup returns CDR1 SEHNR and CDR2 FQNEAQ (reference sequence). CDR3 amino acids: CASSPERSSYNEQFF. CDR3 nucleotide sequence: TGTGCCAGCAGCCCCGAGCGGAGCTCCTACAATGAGCAGTTCTTC.

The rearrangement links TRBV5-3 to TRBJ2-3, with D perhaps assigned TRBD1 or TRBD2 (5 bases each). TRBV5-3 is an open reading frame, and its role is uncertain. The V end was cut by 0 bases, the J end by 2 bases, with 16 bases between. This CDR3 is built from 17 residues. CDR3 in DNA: TGTGCCAGAAGCTTGGCTGCTACTAGGGGAACCACAGATACGCAGTATTTT. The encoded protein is CARSLAATRGTTDTQYF.

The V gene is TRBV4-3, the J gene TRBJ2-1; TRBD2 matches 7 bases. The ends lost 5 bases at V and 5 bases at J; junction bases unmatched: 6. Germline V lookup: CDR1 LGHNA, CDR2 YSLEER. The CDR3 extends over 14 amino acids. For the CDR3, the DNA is TGCGCCAGCAGCGCCAGACTAGCCGACAATGAGCAGTTCTTC. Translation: CASSARLADNEQFF.

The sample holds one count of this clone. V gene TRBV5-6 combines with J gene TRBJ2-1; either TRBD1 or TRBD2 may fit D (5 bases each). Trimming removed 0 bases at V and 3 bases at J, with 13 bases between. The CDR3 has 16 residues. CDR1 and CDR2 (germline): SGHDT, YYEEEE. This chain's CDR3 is CASSLALGTYYNEQFF. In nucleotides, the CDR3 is TGTGCCAGCAGCTTGGCTCTAGGGACCTACTACAATGAGCAGTTCTTC.

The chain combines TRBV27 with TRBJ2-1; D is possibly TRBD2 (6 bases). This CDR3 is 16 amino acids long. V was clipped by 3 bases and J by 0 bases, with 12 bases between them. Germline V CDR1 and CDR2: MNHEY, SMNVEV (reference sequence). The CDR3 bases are TGTGCCAGCAGTTTCGGCGGGGTGCCCTCCTACAATGAGCAGTTCTTC. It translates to CASSFGGVPSYNEQFF.

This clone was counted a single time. The CDR3 DNA reads as TGCGCCAGCAGTTCAGTACTAGCGGGAGGCACAGATACGCAGTATTTT. Translation: CASSSVLAGGTDTQYF. This rearrangement joins TRBV5-1 to TRBJ2-3; 11 nucleotides agree with TRBD2. The CDR3 runs 16 residues. V dropped 5 bases and J dropped 1; count of bases not matched to a gene: 6. Germline V gives CDR1 SGHRS, CDR2 YFSETQ. Combining the CDR3 with reference TRBV5-1 and TRBJ2-3 gives the whole variable domain KAGVTQTPRYLIKTRGQQVTLSCSPISGHRSVSWYQQTPGQGLQFLFEYFSETQRNKGNFPGRFSGRQFSNSRSEMNVSTLELGDSALYLCASSSVLAGGTDTQYFGPGTRLTVL.

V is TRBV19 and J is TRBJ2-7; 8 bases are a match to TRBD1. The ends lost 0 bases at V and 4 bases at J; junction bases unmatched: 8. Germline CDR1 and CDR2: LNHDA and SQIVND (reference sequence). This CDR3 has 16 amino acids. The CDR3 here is CASSIDHAGGFYEQYF. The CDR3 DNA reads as TGTGCCAGTAGTATAGATCATGCAGGGGGCTTTTACGAGCAGTACTTC.

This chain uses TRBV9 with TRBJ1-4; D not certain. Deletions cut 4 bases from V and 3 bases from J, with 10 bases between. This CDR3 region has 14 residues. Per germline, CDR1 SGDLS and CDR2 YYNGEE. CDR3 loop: CASSPRGANEKLFF. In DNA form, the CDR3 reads TGTGCCAGCAGCCCTCGGGGAGCTAATGAAAAACTGTTTTTT.

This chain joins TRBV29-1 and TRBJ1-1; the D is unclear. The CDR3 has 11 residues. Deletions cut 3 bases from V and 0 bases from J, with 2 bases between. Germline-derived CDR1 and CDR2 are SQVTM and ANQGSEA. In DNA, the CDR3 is TGCAGCGTTGACGTGAACACTGAAGCTTTCTTT. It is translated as CSVDVNTEAFF.

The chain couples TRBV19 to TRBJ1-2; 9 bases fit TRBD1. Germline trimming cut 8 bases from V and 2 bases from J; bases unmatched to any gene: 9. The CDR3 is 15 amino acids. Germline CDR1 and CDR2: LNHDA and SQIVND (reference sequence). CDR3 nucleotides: TGTGCCAGTTCGGGACAGGGATACTTAAACTATGGCTACACCTTC. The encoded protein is CASSGQGYLNYGYTF.

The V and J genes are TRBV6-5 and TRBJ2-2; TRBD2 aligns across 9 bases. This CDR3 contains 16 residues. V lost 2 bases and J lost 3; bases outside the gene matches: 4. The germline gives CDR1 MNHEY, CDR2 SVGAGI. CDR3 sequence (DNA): TGTGCCAGCAGTTACCGGGTAGCGGGGGACACCGGGGAGCTGTTTTTT. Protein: CASSYRVAGDTGELFF.

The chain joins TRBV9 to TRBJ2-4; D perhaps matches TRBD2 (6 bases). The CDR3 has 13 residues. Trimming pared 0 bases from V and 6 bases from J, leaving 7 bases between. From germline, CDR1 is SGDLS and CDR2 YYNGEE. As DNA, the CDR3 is TGTGCCAGCAGCGTAGACGGGGGAAACATTCAGTACTTC. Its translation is CASSVDGGNIQYF.

The CDR3: CASSVGLTGNEQFF. The CDR3 DNA is TGTGCCAGCAGCGTAGGGCTGACCGGCAATGAGCAGTTCTTC. The chain joins TRBV9 to TRBJ2-1, with D uncertain. The V gene lost 0 bases and the J gene lost 6 bases, with 10 bases spanning the gap. This CDR3 is 14 amino acids long. Looked up from germline, CDR1 is SGDLS and CDR2 is YYNGEE.

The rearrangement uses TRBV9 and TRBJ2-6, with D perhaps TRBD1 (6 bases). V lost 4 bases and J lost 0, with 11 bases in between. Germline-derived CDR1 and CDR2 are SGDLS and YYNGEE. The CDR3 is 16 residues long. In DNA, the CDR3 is TGTGCCAGCAGCAGGACAGTTTTCTCTGGGGCCAACGTCCTGACTTTC. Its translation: CASSRTVFSGANVLTF.

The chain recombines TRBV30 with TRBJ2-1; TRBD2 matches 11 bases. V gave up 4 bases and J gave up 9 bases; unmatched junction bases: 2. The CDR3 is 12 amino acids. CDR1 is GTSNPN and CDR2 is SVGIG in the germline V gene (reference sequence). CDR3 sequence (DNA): TGTGCCTGGACTAGCGGGAGGTTTGAGCAGTTCTTC. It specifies CAWTSGRFEQFF.

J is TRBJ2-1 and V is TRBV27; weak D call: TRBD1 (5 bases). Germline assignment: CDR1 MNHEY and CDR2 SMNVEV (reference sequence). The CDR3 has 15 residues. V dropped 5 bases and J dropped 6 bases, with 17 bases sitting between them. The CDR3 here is CASSPIPPGINEQFF. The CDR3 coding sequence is TGTGCCAGCAGTCCCATCCCGCCAGGGATCAATGAGCAGTTCTTC.